The entry below describes one TCR beta chain. In the original analysis: Using reference gene primer amplification, nucleated cell counts were estimated. The assay was immunoSEQ multiplex PCR, and TCRdb's table has in-frame clones only and misses some. V and J calls and clone size are those listed in that table; D and trimming were worked out from the DNA. The table records over 130,000 clones, roughly four fifths of them present only once. The data belong to a study of blood T cell repertoires in COVID-19. CDR1 and CDR2 (germline): SGHKS, YYEKEE (reference sequence). Losses at the gene ends were 0 bases for V and 0 bases for J; bases not matched to a gene: 2. This CDR3 has 16 amino acids.

The rearrangement uses TRBV5-5 and TRBJ2-2; TRBD2 matches 7 bases. Sequencing input: peripheral blood. The clonotype originates from a human donor in a cohort sampled during active COVID-19. CDR3 nucleotides: TGTGCCAGCAGCTTGGACCGGGGGGCGAACACCGGGGAGCTGTTTTTT. Its translation: CASSLDRGANTGELFF. The complete variable domain, with remaining parts taken from reference TRBV5-5 and TRBJ2-2, reads DAGVTQSPTHLIKTRGQQVTLRCSPISGHKSVSWYQQVLGQGPQFIFQYYEKEERGRGNFPDRFSARQFPNYSSELNVNALLLGDSALYLCASSLDRGANTGELFFGEGSRLTVL.